The 32 T cell receptor beta chains below come from one sample, sequenced in a study of monozygotic twins with inflammatory bowel disease. Each CDR3 protein gets one entry in TCRdb, which reprocessed the 5' RACE reads and gives no DNA. This repertoire includes 200,000 to 250,000 distinct CDR3 sequences. The sequenced material came from blood. These receptors were collected from a human donor with ulcerative colitis or Crohn's disease, or a healthy co-twin of an affected twin (not recorded which).

The CDR3 region is CASSHRSVGGYTF. The chain is built from TRBV12-3 or TRBV12-4 and TRBJ1-2. CDR3 size: 13 residues.

The chain carries TRBV20-1 and TRBJ2-7; TCRdb names TRBD1, which stays unverified in the absence of DNA. CDR3 size: 15 residues. Germline values: CDR1 DFQATT, CDR2 SNEGSKA (reference sequence). CDR3: CSARPLGTGAYEQYF.

CDR3 residues: CATSRDSLSYEQYF. The chain couples TRBV15 to TRBJ2-7. This CDR3 spans 14 amino acids. The germline gives CDR1 LNHNV, CDR2 YYDKDF (reference sequence).

This sequence joins TRBV6-6 and TRBJ1-1; TCRdb calls TRBD1, which cannot be checked without DNA. This CDR3 region has 12 residues. Germline assignment: CDR1 MNHNY and CDR2 SVGAGI (reference sequence). The CDR3 reads CASTPSGVEAFF.

The rearrangement joins TRBV5-1 to TRBJ1-6; as DNA is missing, the TRBD1 call by TCRdb cannot be tested. CDR3 length equals 14 residues. Germline V gene data show CDR1 as SGHRS and CDR2 as YFSETQ. CDR3 in amino acids: CASSEPGQGSPLHF.

This chain uses TRBV29-1 with TRBJ2-1; TCRdb's D gene call, TRBD2, goes unchecked for lack of DNA. This CDR3 spans 14 amino acids. The germline V gene encodes CDR1 SQVTM and CDR2 ANQGSEA. CDR3 in amino acids: CSVVGGGVYNEQFF.

This chain connects TRBV29-1 to TRBJ1-5; lacking DNA, the TRBD1 call made by TCRdb goes unchecked. CDR1 and CDR2 (germline): SQVTM, ANQGSEA. The CDR3 covers 13 residues. The CDR3 here is CSVGDNQNQPQHF.

The V gene is TRBV11-2, the J gene TRBJ1-6; the TCRdb D gene call, TRBD1, has no DNA to confirm it. In germline, CDR1 is SGHAT, CDR2 FQNNGV. This CDR3 has 14 amino acids. The chain's CDR3 is CASKGQGYNSPLHF.

The CDR3 sequence is CSATDTYQETQYF. The rearrangement links TRBV20-1 to TRBJ2-5. CDR1 is DFQATT and CDR2 is SNEGSKA in the germline V gene (reference sequence). This CDR3 has 13 residues.

V is TRBV12-3 or TRBV12-4 and J is TRBJ1-5; TCRdb designates TRBD1, a call that cannot be tested without DNA. There are 12 residues in the CDR3. The CDR3 loop reads CASTPGSQPQHF.

The chain has TRBV10-2 and TRBJ1-5; the TCRdb D gene call, TRBD1, has no DNA to confirm it. The CDR3 covers 17 residues. Germline V gene lookup returns CDR1 WSHSY and CDR2 SAAADI. The CDR3 spells CASSEPQGRQTLWPQHF.

This chain connects TRBV20-1 to TRBJ1-4; absent DNA, TCRdb's TRBD1 call cannot be checked. The CDR3 spans 15 residues. Germline CDR1 is DFQATT and CDR2 is SNEGSKA (reference sequence). The CDR3 region is CSAARGGATNEKLFF.

The V call is TRBV7-9, the J call TRBJ2-3. Germline V gene sequence: CDR1 SEHNR, CDR2 FQNEAQ (reference sequence). This CDR3 contains 14 residues. The CDR3 sequence: CASSWGASTDTQYF.

The rearrangement links TRBV7-8 to TRBJ2-7; the D gene TCRdb calls, TRBD1, cannot be checked with no DNA. Germline V gene sequence: CDR1 SGHVS, CDR2 FQNEAQ. The CDR3 contains 15 residues. The CDR3 sequence is CASSPRVGPGHEQYF.

J is TRBJ1-3 and V is TRBV3-1; the D call of TRBD1 rests on TCRdb alone, since no DNA is present to check it. The CDR3 sequence is 14 residues long. Germline values: CDR1 LGHDT, CDR2 YNNKEL (reference sequence). Here the CDR3 reads CASSLGHEGNTIYF.

The gene calls are TRBV5-1 and TRBJ1-4. Germline-derived CDR1 and CDR2 are SGHRS and YFSETQ. The CDR3 is 14 residues long. CDR3 region: CASRDGRTNEKLFF.

CDR3 amino acids: CASSLGTSRQNTGELFF. The chain employs TRBV5-1 and TRBJ2-2. Germline V gene data show CDR1 as SGHRS and CDR2 as YFSETQ. This CDR3 comprises 17 residues.

V and J are TRBV7-3 and TRBJ2-5. Looked up from germline, CDR1 is SGHTA and CDR2 is FQGTGA. The CDR3 has 14 amino acids. CDR3 residues: CASSLSWDQETQYF.

The V call is TRBV5-6, the J call TRBJ2-7. The CDR3 has 15 residues. Germline V gives CDR1 SGHDT, CDR2 YYEEEE. The CDR3 loop reads CASSSEVHRPYEQYF.

The genes are TRBV20-1 and TRBJ1-4; the TRBD1 assignment by TCRdb is unverifiable without DNA. Germline V gene sequence: CDR1 DFQATT, CDR2 SNEGSKA (reference sequence). The CDR3 consists of 15 residues. The CDR3 spells CSARTRKGRNEKLFF.

V is TRBV9 and J is TRBJ1-6. The germline V gene has CDR1 SGDLS and CDR2 YYNGEE. The CDR3 has 16 amino acids. The chain's CDR3 is CASSAYRGSYNSPLHF.

The rearrangement joins TRBV5-5 to TRBJ1-1. CDR3 length equals 14 residues. Germline lookup yields CDR1 SGHKS and CDR2 YYEKEE (reference sequence). Here the CDR3 reads CASRRRETYTEAFF. Full variable domain (remainder filled in from reference TRBV5-5 and TRBJ1-1): DAGVTQSPTHLIKTRGQQVTLRCSPISGHKSVSWYQQVLGQGPQFIFQYYEKEERGRGNFPDRFSARQFPNYSSELNVNALLLGDSALYLCASRRRETYTEAFFGQGTRLTVV.

J is TRBJ2-5 and V is TRBV20-1; there is no DNA to check the TCRdb D call of TRBD2. The germline V gene encodes CDR1 DFQATT and CDR2 SNEGSKA (reference sequence). The CDR3 is 14 amino acids. Here the CDR3 reads CSATGLARTETQYF.

The gene calls are TRBV4-1 and TRBJ2-4; there is no DNA to check the TCRdb D call of TRBD2. This CDR3 has 16 residues. Germline CDR1 reads MGHRA; CDR2 reads YSYEKL. The CDR3 loop reads CASSPLTGYGKNIQYF.

The genes are TRBV7-9 and TRBJ2-7. The germline CDR1 and CDR2 sequences are SEHNR and FQNEAQ (reference sequence). The CDR3 totals 13 residues. This CDR3 reads CASSSTYSYEQYF.

The chain combines TRBV29-1 with TRBJ2-7; the D gene TCRdb calls, TRBD2, cannot be checked with no DNA. CDR3 length equals 13 residues. CDR1 and CDR2 (germline): SQVTM, ANQGSEA. The CDR3: CSVEEGGRYEQYF.

The chain is built from TRBV7-8 and TRBJ1-5. Germline CDR1 reads SGHVS; CDR2 reads FQNEAQ. The length of the CDR3 is 14 residues. This CDR3 reads CASSLELSNQPQHF.

The chain has TRBV5-1 and TRBJ2-1; without DNA, the TCRdb call of TRBD2 cannot be checked. The CDR3 consists of 15 residues. From germline, CDR1 is SGHRS and CDR2 YFSETQ. The CDR3 is CASSFGRGPMGEQFF.

The V gene is TRBV12-3 or TRBV12-4, the J gene TRBJ1-5; TCRdb designates TRBD1, a call that cannot be tested without DNA. The CDR3 length is 16 residues. The CDR3: CASSLWTGSRNQPQHF.

The chain uses TRBV5-1 and TRBJ2-2; TCRdb's assignment of TRBD1 cannot be checked, as there is no DNA. CDR1 is SGHRS and CDR2 is YFSETQ in the germline V gene. The CDR3 runs 15 residues. The CDR3 here is CASSHRTAFTGELFF.

CDR3 in amino acids: CATSRGSGGAGNQPQHF. The V and J genes are TRBV15 and TRBJ1-5; checking the TCRdb D call of TRBD1 is not possible without DNA. The CDR3 length is 17 residues. Germline V gene lookup returns CDR1 LNHNV and CDR2 YYDKDF (reference sequence).

The chain employs TRBV27 and TRBJ2-7; the D gene TCRdb calls, TRBD1, cannot be checked with no DNA. The CDR3 totals 14 residues. The germline gives CDR1 MNHEY, CDR2 SMNVEV (reference sequence). The CDR3 here is CASSRDRGSYEQYF.